This T cell receptor beta chain was identified in a study of blood T cell repertoires in COVID-19. As for the study in general: Some COVID-19 samples were acute and others convalescent; all came from the United States, Italy and Spain. PBMCs, B-cell-depleted T cells, or T cells provided the cDNA or gDNA that made up the material.

The ends were cut back, 0 bases at V and 5 bases at J, with 11 bases in the middle. This CDR3 region has 14 residues. Looked up from germline, CDR1 is MGHRA and CDR2 is YSYEKL. Authors' analysis steps: Reference gene primer amplification yielded estimated nucleated cell counts. Generated by immunoSEQ multiplex PCR, the TCRdb table keeps only in-frame clones and is missing some. The V and J calls and clone size were taken over from that table, and D and trimming were inferred from the DNA. This sample has 140,000 to 150,000 clones, with approximately 89% found just once. The rearrangement uses TRBV4-1 and TRBJ2-7, with D possibly being TRBD2 (5 bases). The sequenced sample was peripheral blood. The receptor was isolated from a human donor in a cohort sampled during active COVID-19. Here the CDR3 reads CASSQDRLAHEQYF. The DNA for the CDR3 is TGCGCCAGCAGCCAAGATAGGCTAGCCCACGAGCAGTACTTC.